The 32 T cell receptor beta chains reported below all come from one sample, sequenced in a study of CD8 T cells in Susac syndrome. Random hexamers were used to reverse transcribe roughly 0.5 to 1 ug of RNA. TCRdb re-derived calls from the immunoSEQ multiplex PCR reads in MiXCR, one entry per CDR3 protein. The profile covers roughly 130,000 distinct CDR3 sequences, with 85% to 95% appearing a single time and approximately 0.12% taken by the ten largest. Input material: CD4+ T cells from PBMCs. The origin of the receptors is a human donor with multiple sclerosis.

The chain employs TRBV29-1 and TRBJ2-7, with 8 bases identical to TRBD2. The trim removed 4 bases at V and 5 bases at J, leaving 7 bases unmatched. The CDR3 spans 13 residues. The V gene's germline CDR1 is SQVTM and CDR2 ANQGSEA. The chain's CDR3 is CSVGLLAVHEQYF. The CDR3, as DNA: TGCAGCGTTGGCCTACTAGCGGTCCACGAGCAGTACTTC.

This chain joins TRBV29-1 and TRBJ2-1; 7 bases align to TRBD1. The CDR3 consists of 17 residues. CDR1 SQVTM and CDR2 ANQGSEA come from the germline V gene. The V gene end was trimmed by 5 bases and the J gene end by 0 bases; junction bases not matched to a gene: 13. CDR3 amino acids: CSVPGTVNNPSYNEQFF. The CDR3 nucleotides are TGCAGCGTTCCCGGGACAGTTAACAACCCCTCCTACAATGAGCAGTTCTTC.

The gene calls are TRBV6-2 or TRBV6-3 and TRBJ2-7; 9 bases are a match to TRBD1. The germline V gene has CDR1 MNHEY and CDR2 SVGEGT. CDR3 length equals 15 residues. After removal of 7 bases from V and 2 bases from J, the junction contained 9 bases not matched to a gene. DNA for the CDR3: TGTGCCAGCAATCGAGGTGGGACAGGGACCTACGAGCAGTACTTC. Translated, it gives CASNRGGTGTYEQYF.

This chain joins TRBV12-3 or TRBV12-4 and TRBJ1-2, with TRBD1 matching 8 bases. V was clipped by 5 bases and J by 5 bases; unmatched bases: 4. This CDR3 region has 13 residues. CDR3 nucleotide sequence: TGTGCCAGCAGTCGGGACAGGTTATATGGCTACACCTTC. Translated: CASSRDRLYGYTF.

The chain uses TRBV7-9 and TRBJ2-1; D perhaps matches TRBD1 (5 bases). V gave up 0 bases and J gave up 6 bases, with 9 bases separating them. Germline CDR1 reads SEHNR; CDR2 reads FQNEAQ (reference sequence). This CDR3 spans 14 amino acids. CDR3 DNA sequence: TGTGCCAGCAGCTTAGCCGCGACAGTCAATGAGCAGTTCTTC. It codes for CASSLAATVNEQFF.

The chain couples TRBV24-1 to TRBJ2-5; 9 nucleotides agree with TRBD1. Germline CDR1 KGHDR, CDR2 SFDVKD. Unmatched junction bases numbered 4, after V lost 8 bases and J lost 4 bases. The CDR3 has 13 residues. The CDR3 reads CATKGQGGETQYF. The CDR3, as DNA: TGTGCCACCAAGGGACAGGGCGGAGAGACCCAGTACTTC.

This rearrangement joins TRBV6-5 to TRBJ2-6; D gene unclear. In germline, CDR1 is MNHEY, CDR2 SVGAGI. This CDR3 region has 15 residues. V was trimmed by 2 bases and J by 2 bases, leaving 7 bases between them. CDR3 in DNA: TGTGCCAGCAGTTACGGGTGGACTGGGGCCAACGTCCTGACTTTC. Residues: CASSYGWTGANVLTF.

The V call is TRBV3-1, the J call TRBJ2-7; D unresolved. V lost 2 bases, J lost 4 bases, and 12 bases lay in between. Germline assignment: CDR1 LGHDT and CDR2 YNNKEL (reference sequence). This CDR3 has 14 amino acids. DNA for the CDR3: TGTGCCAGCAGCCAATTAAGCAGTTTGTACGAGCAGTACTTC. Its protein is CASSQLSSLYEQYF.

The chain employs TRBV11-2 and TRBJ1-6; D is perhaps TRBD1 (5 bases). The germline V and J ends were trimmed by 6 bases and 6 bases, with 15 bases remaining between them. Germline assignment: CDR1 SGHAT and CDR2 FQNNGV. This CDR3 comprises 15 residues. DNA of the CDR3: TGTGCCAGCAGGATGCGGGGGATCGGTAATTCACCCCTCCACTTT. It encodes CASRMRGIGNSPLHF.

The gene calls are TRBV4-1 and TRBJ2-7, with 7 bases matching TRBD1. This CDR3 region has 16 residues. V was pared by 3 bases and J by 2 bases, with 10 bases of the junction left unmatched. Germline V gene lookup returns CDR1 MGHRA and CDR2 YSYEKL. The CDR3 DNA follows: TGCGCCAGCAGCCAGGGCCTGGGGCAGGGGGCCTACGAGCAGTACTTC. Encoded protein: CASSQGLGQGAYEQYF.

The V call is TRBV9, the J call TRBJ2-5; D remains ambiguous. The CDR3 spans 15 residues. Germline loops: CDR1 SGDLS, CDR2 YYNGEE. With 4 bases removed from V and 5 bases from J, the gap between germline ends came to 18 bases. For the CDR3, the DNA is TGTGCCAGCAGCTCACGTGGTTTGACGCGGGAGACCCAGTACTTC. It is translated as CASSSRGLTRETQYF. The full variable domain, its missing parts supplied by reference TRBV9 and TRBJ2-5, is DSGVTQTPKHLITATGQRVTLRCSPRSGDLSVYWYQQSLDQGLQFLIQYYNGEERAKGNILERFSAQQFPDLHSELNLSSLELGDSALYFCASSSRGLTRETQYFGPGTRLLVL.

The chain has TRBV7-2 and TRBJ2-5; 9 nucleotides agree with TRBD2. Germline CDR1 is SGHTA and CDR2 is FQGNSA. CDR3 length equals 14 residues. V lost 2 bases to trimming and J lost 6 bases; unmatched junction nucleotides: 4. CDR3 residues: CASSLSAGGKTQYF. CDR3 in DNA: TGTGCCAGCAGCTTATCGGCGGGAGGGAAGACCCAGTACTTC.

The chain carries TRBV5-6 and TRBJ1-6; no clear D. The CDR3 totals 13 residues. The V and J ends lost 3 bases and 7 bases respectively, with 8 bases between them. Germline V lookup: CDR1 SGHDT, CDR2 YYEEEE. The CDR3, as DNA: TGTGCCAGCAGCTCCGTCCCCAATTCACCCCTCCACTTT. It specifies CASSSVPNSPLHF.

This chain uses TRBV6-4 with TRBJ2-7, with D hard to call. V dropped 8 bases and J dropped 2 bases, with 4 bases sitting between them. CDR1 and CDR2 (germline): MRHNA, SNTAGT. The CDR3 is 10 amino acids. Written as DNA, the CDR3 is TGTGCCAGCCCAACCTACGAGCAGTACTTC. As protein: CASPTYEQYF.

The V and J genes are TRBV24-1 and TRBJ1-2; D is ambiguous. V lost 4 bases, J lost 2 bases, and 7 bases lay in between. The CDR3 spans 13 residues. Germline lookup yields CDR1 KGHDR and CDR2 SFDVKD. CDR3 loop: CATSEQENYGYTF. CDR3 nucleotide sequence: TGTGCCACCAGTGAGCAGGAAAACTATGGCTACACCTTC.

CDR3 bases: TGCGCCAGCAGCGTAGGAGGGGGTTCGGCCAAAAACATTCAGTACTTC. Encoded protein: CASSVGGGSAKNIQYF. This chain links TRBV5-1 with TRBJ2-4; D is possibly TRBD1 or TRBD2 (6 bases each). This CDR3 region has 16 residues. Germline V gene sequence: CDR1 SGHRS, CDR2 YFSETQ. Trimming pared 4 bases from V and 1 base from J, leaving 15 bases between.

The V call is TRBV12-3 or TRBV12-4, the J call TRBJ1-5; D gene unclear. CDR3 length: 12 amino acids. V was trimmed by 2 bases and J by 6 bases, leaving 5 bases between them. The CDR3 spells CASSLPGQPQHF. The CDR3 coding sequence is TGTGCCAGCAGTTTACCGGGTCAGCCCCAGCATTTT.

The V and J genes are TRBV6-2 or TRBV6-3 and TRBJ2-2, with D hard to call. Trimming removed 6 bases at V and 4 bases at J, with 15 bases between. This CDR3 region has 15 residues. Germline V gives CDR1 MNHEY, CDR2 SVGEGT. CDR3 sequence reads: CASSPNMITTGELFF. In nucleotides, the CDR3 is TGTGCCAGCAGCCCAAATATGATTACCACCGGGGAGCTGTTTTTT.

The rearrangement joins TRBV9 to TRBJ2-3; the match to TRBD2 covers 7 bases. The CDR3 runs to 17 residues. In germline, CDR1 is SGDLS, CDR2 YYNGEE. Germline trimming cut 3 bases from V and 0 bases from J; bases unmatched to any gene: 10. Here the CDR3 reads CASSAYALAVSTDTQYF. CDR3 sequence (DNA): TGTGCCAGCAGCGCCTACGCTCTAGCGGTTAGCACAGATACGCAGTATTTT.

This clonotype was detected once. The V call is TRBV4-3, the J call TRBJ2-1; 7 nucleotides match TRBD2. The V segment lost 1 base and the J segment 4 bases; nucleotides outside the gene matches: 4. Germline CDR1 reads LGHNA; CDR2 reads YSLEER. The CDR3 has 15 residues. CDR3: CASSQVASGYNEQFF. CDR3 in DNA: TGCGCCAGCAGCCAAGTCGCTAGCGGTTACAATGAGCAGTTCTTC.

The J gene is TRBJ2-4, the V gene TRBV20-1, with D possibly TRBD2 on 6 matching bases. CDR1 DFQATT and CDR2 SNEGSKA come from the germline V gene (reference sequence). This CDR3 has 13 residues. Trimming shortened V by 3 bases and J by 7 bases, and 13 bases separated the two germline ends. The CDR3 sequence: CSASRLVGNIQYF. CDR3 nucleotide sequence: TGCAGTGCTAGTAGACTAGTCGGGAACATTCAGTACTTC.

The rearrangement links TRBV24-1 to TRBJ2-5; 7 nucleotides align to TRBD2. This CDR3 comprises 14 residues. V was clipped by 6 bases and J by 4 bases; unmatched bases: 7. CDR1 KGHDR and CDR2 SFDVKD come from the germline V gene. CDR3 bases: TGTGCCACCAGTCATAGGCGGGAGCGAGAGACCCAGTACTTC. It yields the protein CATSHRRERETQYF.

The V gene is TRBV28, the J gene TRBJ1-4; D is ambiguous. Germline V gene data show CDR1 as MDHEN and CDR2 as SYDVKM. CDR3 length: 13 residues. The V end was cut by 3 bases, the J end by 10 bases, with 12 bases between. The CDR3 nucleotides are TGTGCCAGCAGTTTTGGTTCATCTAGAAAACTGTTTTTT. Translation: CASSFGSSRKLFF.

The V and J genes are TRBV9 and TRBJ1-2; D is unresolved. V dropped 4 bases and J dropped 10 bases, with 8 bases sitting between them. Germline values: CDR1 SGDLS, CDR2 YYNGEE. The CDR3 has 10 residues. In DNA form, the CDR3 reads TGTGCCAGCAGCTCCCGAGACTACACCTTC. Translating it yields CASSSRDYTF.

The chain employs TRBV9 and TRBJ1-6; the D is unclear. Germline loops: CDR1 SGDLS, CDR2 YYNGEE. The CDR3 sequence is 12 residues long. V shed 4 bases and J shed 8 bases, with 7 bases lying between them. The CDR3 protein is CASSSGDSPLHF. The DNA of the CDR3 is TGTGCCAGCAGCTCCGGTGATTCACCCCTCCACTTT.

This chain connects TRBV12-3 or TRBV12-4 to TRBJ2-7; D gene ambiguous. Trimming removed 5 bases at V and 3 bases at J, with 17 bases between. The CDR3 totals 15 residues. DNA of the CDR3: TGTGCCAGCAGTCCAGACACCGGGTCGCGCTACGAGCAGTACTTC. Translating gives CASSPDTGSRYEQYF.

The rearrangement uses TRBV20-1 and TRBJ2-1; D is uncertain. The CDR3 contains 12 residues. Germline loops: CDR1 DFQATT, CDR2 SNEGSKA (reference sequence). Trimming shortened V by 2 bases and J by 1 base, and 3 bases separated the two germline ends. In DNA, the CDR3 is TGCAGTGCTAGACTATCCTACAATGAGCAGTTCTTC. Protein product: CSARLSYNEQFF.

The genes are TRBV7-2 and TRBJ1-1; D is unclear. The CDR3 runs 13 residues. V was cut by 5 bases and J by 1 base, with 8 bases left in between. Germline V CDR1 and CDR2: SGHTA, FQGNSA. The CDR3 bases are TGTGCCAGCAGCGCGAACCAGAACACTGAAGCTTTCTTT. Amino acids: CASSANQNTEAFF. Full variable domain (remainder filled in from reference TRBV7-2 and TRBJ1-1): GAGVSQSPSNKVTEKGKDVELRCDPISGHTALYWYRQSLGQGLEFLIYFQGNSAPDKSGLPSDRFSAERTGGSVSTLTIQRTQQEDSAVYLCASSANQNTEAFFGQGTRLTVV.

In DNA, the CDR3 is TGCGCCAGATTAAGACCGGGGAATTTGTCGGAGACCCAGTACTTC. It is translated as CARLRPGNLSETQYF. This chain connects TRBV5-1 to TRBJ2-5, with D tentatively TRBD2 (5 bases). The CDR3 has 15 amino acids. Germline loops: CDR1 SGHRS, CDR2 YFSETQ. Trimming left V 8 bases short and J 5 bases short, with 22 bases between.

The chain is built from TRBV20-1 and TRBJ2-5, with 7 bases matching TRBD2. CDR3 length: 14 amino acids. V was pared by 5 bases and J by 2 bases, with 8 bases of the junction left unmatched. Germline loops: CDR1 DFQATT, CDR2 SNEGSKA (reference sequence). CDR3 sequence (DNA): TGCAGTGCTGAAGAGGCTAGCGGACAAGAGACCCAGTACTTC. Protein product: CSAEEASGQETQYF.

In this sample, this clonotype turned up a few times. The chain links TRBV15 to TRBJ2-5; 10 bases are a match to TRBD1. This CDR3 spans 14 amino acids. Germline V gives CDR1 LNHNV, CDR2 YYDKDF (reference sequence). With 6 bases clipped from V and 1 base from J, the junction kept 2 bases outside the gene matches. CDR3 nucleotides: TGTGCCACCAGTCGGGACAGGGGCCAAGAGACCCAGTACTTC. Its protein is CATSRDRGQETQYF.

J is TRBJ2-3 and V is TRBV4-2; 9 bases line up with TRBD2. The J segment lost 1 base and the V segment lost 1 base, leaving 3 bases of the junction unmatched. Germline values: CDR1 LGHNA, CDR2 YNFKEQ. The CDR3 is 16 amino acids. The CDR3, as DNA: TGTGCCAGCAGCCAAGCGACTAGCGGAGGCACAGATACGCAGTATTTT. It is translated as CASSQATSGGTDTQYF.